The 32 T cell receptor beta chains presented below share a single source sample, sequenced in a study of shared T cell receptors in the human thymus. Sequenced by immunoSEQ multiplex PCR; TCRdb stores in-frame clones only, minus some. The sample includes some 700,000 clones, 88% of them seen just once. These data are also associated with another study on human thymus T cells.

The sample taken for sequencing was thymocytes. The source is a boy in the first two years of life with a congenital heart defect.

The chain carries TRBV9 and TRBJ1-1, with 11 bases fitting TRBD1. Germline trimming cut 6 bases from V and 1 base from J; bases unmatched to any gene: 8. The germline CDR1 and CDR2 sequences are SGDLS and YYNGEE. The CDR3 spans 16 residues. The DNA of the CDR3 is TGTGCCAGCACCCCGGGACAGGGGGTTAGGAACACTGAAGCTTTCTTT. Amino acid sequence: CASTPGQGVRNTEAFF.

About this clone: Other DNA sequences in this specimen translate into the identical CDR3. V and J are TRBV27 and TRBJ2-7, with D hard to call. This CDR3 contains 12 residues. The germline CDR1 and CDR2 sequences are MNHEY and SMNVEV (reference sequence). V was pared by 2 bases and J by 3 bases, with 5 bases between. The CDR3 loop is CASSLGGYEQYF. The CDR3 coding sequence is TGTGCCAGCAGTTTAGGCGGCTACGAGCAGTACTTC.

J is TRBJ2-7 and V is TRBV5-8; TRBD1 matches at 10 bases. The CDR3 covers 15 residues. The J segment lost 2 bases and the V segment lost 2 bases, leaving 4 bases of the junction unmatched. Per the germline V gene, CDR1 is SGHTS and CDR2 is YDEGEE. Written as DNA, the CDR3 is TGTGCCAGCAGCTTTCGGGACAGGGGTACCTACGAGCAGTACTTC. It translates to CASSFRDRGTYEQYF.

CDR3 sequence (DNA): TGTGCCAGCAGTACCCAGGACAGGGGGGGCGGGTACGAGCAGTACTTC. Its translation: CASSTQDRGGGYEQYF. The gene calls are TRBV6-6 and TRBJ2-7; 10 bases fit TRBD1. With 5 bases clipped from V and 4 bases from J, the junction kept 11 bases outside the gene matches. The CDR3 loop spans 16 amino acids. Germline CDR1 MNHNY, CDR2 SVGAGI (reference sequence).

The chain is built from TRBV18 and TRBJ1-2, with 7 positions matching TRBD1. V was pared by 3 bases and J by 4 bases, with 5 bases of the junction left unmatched. The CDR3 loop spans 14 amino acids. The germline V gene encodes CDR1 KGHSH and CDR2 LQKENI. The CDR3 DNA sequence: TGTGCCAGCTCACCTGACAGGGTTACCTATGGCTACACCTTC. The encoded protein is CASSPDRVTYGYTF.

The gene calls are TRBV9 and TRBJ1-1; 10 nucleotides line up with TRBD1. With V trimmed by 3 bases and J by 4 bases, 6 bases remained unmatched. Germline CDR1 SGDLS, CDR2 YYNGEE. This CDR3 is 15 amino acids long. CDR3 bases: TGTGCCAGCAGCGCTTGGGACAGGGGTGGCACTGAAGCTTTCTTT. Translated: CASSAWDRGGTEAFF.

The chain recombines TRBV7-8 with TRBJ2-3, with D maybe TRBD2 (5 bases). The CDR3 length is 20 residues. Trimming removed 4 bases at V and 2 bases at J, with 28 bases between. Germline CDR1 and CDR2: SGHVS and FQNEAQ. This chain's CDR3 is CASSSDLSVVNGVHTDTQYF. In DNA form, the CDR3 reads TGTGCCAGCAGCTCCGATTTATCGGTGGTAAACGGGGTTCACACAGATACGCAGTATTTT.

This chain links TRBV14 with TRBJ2-7; D is unresolved. Germline V gene data show CDR1 as SGHDN and CDR2 as FVKESK. There are 17 residues in the CDR3. Trimming cost V 0 bases and J 0 bases, with 15 bases left between them. The CDR3 here is CASSQEGRPLSSYEQYF. The CDR3 nucleotides are TGTGCCAGCAGCCAAGAAGGCAGGCCCCTAAGCTCCTACGAGCAGTACTTC.

The gene calls are TRBV7-2 and TRBJ2-7; the D gene is possibly TRBD2 (6 bases). The V and J ends lost 5 bases and 1 base respectively, with 21 bases between them. CDR1 and CDR2 (germline): SGHTA, FQGNSA. CDR3 length: 17 residues. CDR3 amino acids: CASSPPSSGTDSYEQYF. In DNA form, the CDR3 reads TGTGCCAGCAGCCCCCCGTCCTCGGGGACTGATTCCTACGAGCAGTACTTC.

The rearrangement joins TRBV29-1 to TRBJ1-1; 9 positions agree with TRBD1. Germline V gene data show CDR1 as SQVTM and CDR2 as ANQGSEA. CDR3 length: 14 amino acids. Germline trimming cut 4 bases from V and 0 bases from J; bases unmatched to any gene: 3. DNA for the CDR3: TGCAGCGTTGGGGGACAGGGTCTGAACACTGAAGCTTTCTTT. Protein: CSVGGQGLNTEAFF.

The genes are TRBV13 and TRBJ2-1; 8 nucleotides align to TRBD2. The germline CDR1 and CDR2 sequences are PRHDT and FYEKMQ (reference sequence). V dropped 3 bases and J dropped 4; count of bases not matched to a gene: 5. This CDR3 region has 15 residues. The CDR3 reads CASSLVAGGYNEQFF. The CDR3 nucleotides are TGTGCCAGCAGCTTGGTTGCGGGAGGTTACAATGAGCAGTTCTTC.

The chain links TRBV10-3 to TRBJ2-1, with D perhaps matching TRBD2 (5 bases). Trimming removed 0 bases at V and 6 bases at J, with 12 bases between. The CDR3 spans 15 residues. Germline V gene data show CDR1 as ENHRY and CDR2 as SYGVKD. The CDR3: CAISESNPTSNEQFF. CDR3 nucleotides: TGTGCCATCAGTGAGTCGAATCCCACTAGCAATGAGCAGTTCTTC.

This clone came up once. The chain recombines TRBV15 with TRBJ2-4; D perhaps matches TRBD2 (5 bases). Trimming pared 1 base from V and 0 bases from J, leaving 22 bases between. The CDR3 consists of 20 residues. CDR1 is LNHNV, CDR2 YYDKDF, per germline (reference sequence). CDR3 in DNA: TGTGCCACCAGCAGAGTCGGACGGACTCACCCTTGGGGAGCCAAAAACATTCAGTACTTC. Translation gives CATSRVGRTHPWGAKNIQYF.

The chain joins TRBV10-1 to TRBJ2-5, with TRBD2 matching 9 bases. The CDR3 runs 14 residues. V was pared by 6 bases and J by 2 bases, with 4 bases of the junction left unmatched. Germline CDR1 WNHNN, CDR2 SYGVQD (reference sequence). The CDR3 region has the DNA TGCGCCAGCAGGCTAGCGGGATGGCAAGAGACCCAGTACTTC. Protein: CASRLAGWQETQYF.

The rearrangement joins TRBV5-1 to TRBJ2-1; 13 bases match TRBD2. V lost 4 bases, J lost 2 bases, and 12 bases stayed unmatched. The CDR3 runs 19 residues. Looked up from germline, CDR1 is SGHRS and CDR2 is YFSETQ. The DNA of the CDR3 is TGCGCCAGCAGCCACATATTGACTAGCGGGAGGCGAACCTACAATGAGCAGTTCTTC. This encodes CASSHILTSGRRTYNEQFF. Filled out from reference TRBV5-1 and TRBJ2-1, the complete variable domain reads KAGVTQTPRYLIKTRGQQVTLSCSPISGHRSVSWYQQTPGQGLQFLFEYFSETQRNKGNFPGRFSGRQFSNSRSEMNVSTLELGDSALYLCASSHILTSGRRTYNEQFFGPGTRLTVL.

In DNA, the CDR3 is TGCGCCAGCAGCTTGGAAGGGAGAGGTGAGCAGTTCTTC. Its translation: CASSLEGRGEQFF. V usage is TRBV5-1 and J usage is TRBJ2-1, with D perhaps matching TRBD2 (5 bases). The V gene lost 0 bases and the J gene lost 9 bases, with 10 bases spanning the gap. This CDR3 is 13 amino acids long. Germline V gene sequence: CDR1 SGHRS, CDR2 YFSETQ.

This chain uses TRBV5-1 with TRBJ1-2; 7 positions agree with TRBD1. The trim removed 0 bases at V and 6 bases at J, leaving 8 bases unmatched. Germline V gene data show CDR1 as SGHRS and CDR2 as YFSETQ. The CDR3 runs 15 residues. CDR3 amino acids: CASSLEGAIGNGYTF. The CDR3 DNA reads TGCGCCAGCAGCTTGGAGGGGGCGATTGGGAATGGCTACACCTTC.

The genes are TRBV11-2 and TRBJ2-1, with a weak D call TRBD2 (6 bases). V was pared by 4 bases and J by 0 bases, with 22 bases between. The germline V gene encodes CDR1 SGHAT and CDR2 FQNNGV. CDR3 size: 19 residues. CDR3 sequence reads: CASSSLPRERVTSYNEQFF. CDR3 nucleotides: TGTGCCAGCAGCTCCCTTCCGAGAGAGCGGGTGACCTCCTACAATGAGCAGTTCTTC.

The chain's CDR3 is CASGLVGGWGGYTF. The CDR3 nucleotides read TGTGCTAGTGGTTTGGTAGGAGGGTGGGGTGGCTACACCTTC. The rearrangement joins TRBV12-5 to TRBJ1-2; D is undetermined. Germline V CDR1 and CDR2: LGHNT, FRNRAP. Trimming stripped 0 bases from V and 7 bases from J, with 12 bases between. The CDR3 loop spans 14 amino acids.

V gene TRBV29-1 combines with J gene TRBJ1-1; perhaps TRBD1 as D (5 bases). Germline CDR1 SQVTM, CDR2 ANQGSEA. This CDR3 comprises 13 residues. As DNA, the CDR3 is TGCGGTCTTCCCTCGGGGGAGGGCACTGAAGCTTTCTTT. Protein product: CGLPSGEGTEAFF.

The chain recombines TRBV7-9 with TRBJ1-1, with 7 bases lining up with TRBD1. Germline CDR1 reads SEHNR; CDR2 reads FQNEAQ (reference sequence). V dropped 2 bases and J dropped 10; count of bases not matched to a gene: 7. The CDR3 is 13 amino acids. CDR3 DNA sequence: TGTGCCAGCAGCTTAAAGGGGGCGGATGGAGCTTTCTTT. Encoded protein: CASSLKGADGAFF.

V usage is TRBV15 and J usage is TRBJ2-7, with a possible D match to TRBD2 (6 bases). The germline CDR1 and CDR2 sequences are LNHNV and YYDKDF (reference sequence). CDR3 length equals 16 residues. The germline V and J ends were trimmed by 0 bases and 0 bases, with 12 bases remaining between them. The CDR3, as DNA: TGTGCCACCAGCAGAGATAGGAGGGCTAGCTCCTACGAGCAGTACTTC. It codes for CATSRDRRASSYEQYF.

This clone has a handful of counts. This sequence joins TRBV12-5 and TRBJ2-7; D possibly corresponds to TRBD2 (5 bases). Trimming took off 6 bases at V and 4 bases at J, with 13 bases between the two ends. The CDR3 is made up of 13 amino acids. CDR1 is LGHNT and CDR2 is FRNRAP in the germline V gene. The CDR3 loop is CASGSGSKYEQYF. The CDR3 bases are TGTGCTAGTGGAAGCGGAAGTAAGTACGAGCAGTACTTC.

The J gene is TRBJ2-1, the V gene TRBV2, with D perhaps matching TRBD1 (7 bases). The V gene's germline CDR1 is SNHLY and CDR2 FYNNEI. The CDR3 covers 16 residues. Trimming cost V 8 bases and J 7 bases, with 24 bases left between them. CDR3 DNA: TGTGCCAGCCGACAGGGAGGACGGGAAAGGGGGAATGAGCAGTTCTTC. Translation: CASRQGGRERGNEQFF.

The sample holds a few counts of this clone. The rearrangement links TRBV4-2 to TRBJ2-4; TRBD2 might be the D (6 bases). The CDR3 is 16 residues long. Germline CDR1 reads LGHNA; CDR2 reads YNFKEQ. The germline V and J ends were trimmed by 4 bases and 0 bases, with 13 bases remaining between them. CDR3 region: CASSPRSGLAKNIQYF. The DNA of the CDR3 is TGTGCCAGCAGCCCGAGGTCGGGACTAGCCAAAAACATTCAGTACTTC.

The table lists this clone with a count of one. The CDR3 spells CASSQDRGLALRPPFYNEQFF. CDR3 sequence (DNA): TGCGCCAGCAGCCAAGATAGGGGACTAGCTTTAAGGCCCCCATTTTACAATGAGCAGTTCTTC. V gene TRBV4-1 combines with J gene TRBJ2-1; TRBD2 aligns across 9 bases. Germline CDR1 MGHRA, CDR2 YSYEKL. CDR3 length: 21 residues. Trimming at V came to 0 bases and at J to 4 bases, leaving 19 bases not matched to a gene.

This chain uses TRBV30 with TRBJ1-4, with D unresolved. The germline gives CDR1 GTSNPN, CDR2 SVGIG (reference sequence). This CDR3 comprises 11 residues. V lost 4 bases and J lost 8, with 8 bases in between. Written as DNA, the CDR3 is TGTGCCTGGAAAAAGCGGGAAAAACTGTTTTTT. This translates into CAWKKREKLFF.

This chain joins TRBV7-6 and TRBJ2-4; a weak D match, TRBD2 (6 bases). This CDR3 contains 15 residues. Trimming removed 6 bases from V and 3 bases from J, with 15 bases in between. CDR1 SGHVS and CDR2 FNYEAQ come from the germline V gene. CDR3 protein: CASSIGSEGKNIQYF. For the CDR3, the DNA is TGTGCCAGCAGTATCGGGTCGGAGGGCAAAAACATTCAGTACTTC.

V is TRBV7-9 and J is TRBJ2-1; D uncertain. V lost 7 bases and J 4 bases, leaving 20 bases between the germline ends. This CDR3 has 16 amino acids. Looked up from germline, CDR1 is SEHNR and CDR2 is FQNEAQ (reference sequence). The CDR3 sequence: CASTIPGWRHYNEQFF. CDR3 sequence (DNA): TGTGCCAGCACCATACCCGGGTGGCGGCATTACAATGAGCAGTTCTTC.

The chain combines TRBV28 with TRBJ2-4; D remains unclear. The CDR3 is 13 residues long. V was shortened by 6 bases and J by 3 bases, with 9 bases between the two germline ends. Germline V lookup: CDR1 MDHEN, CDR2 SYDVKM. The CDR3 here is CASSPEDKNIQYF. As DNA, the CDR3 is TGTGCCAGCAGCCCCGAGGACAAAAACATTCAGTACTTC.

This sequence joins TRBV27 and TRBJ2-2, with no clear D. Germline lookup yields CDR1 MNHEY and CDR2 SMNVEV (reference sequence). Trimming cost V 3 bases and J 4 bases, with 9 bases left between them. The CDR3 is 14 amino acids. In nucleotides, the CDR3 is TGTGCCAGCAGTTTGAGTTCCTTCACCGGGGAGCTGTTTTTT. It specifies CASSLSSFTGELFF.

This sequence joins TRBV7-2 and TRBJ2-7; D is unclear. Germline V gene sequence: CDR1 SGHTA, CDR2 FQGNSA. The V and J ends lost 1 base and 6 bases respectively, with 10 bases between them. The length of the CDR3 is 13 residues. CDR3 in amino acids: CASSLVVGPEQYF. CDR3 bases: TGTGCCAGCAGCTTAGTGGTGGGCCCCGAGCAGTACTTC.